Listed here are 21 T cell receptor beta chains from one sample, sequenced in a study of PD-L1 blockade in urothelial cancer. TCRdb keeps only in-frame clones here, not all; method: immunoSEQ multiplex PCR. The data contain about 35,000 clones, roughly 87% of them singletons. This specimen consisted of PBMCs, obtained around atezolizumab (anti-PD-L1) treatment. The receptors here all came from a man between 65 and 85 years old with urothelial cancer.

The chain links TRBV18 to TRBJ2-5; maybe TRBD2 (6 bases). V was shortened by 0 bases and J by 5 bases, with 10 bases between the two germline ends. The germline CDR1 and CDR2 sequences are KGHSH and LQKENI. CDR3 length: 14 residues. As DNA, the CDR3 is TGTGCCAGCTCACCACCGCGGGGCGGGGAGACCCAGTACTTC. The encoded protein is CASSPPRGGETQYF. Drawing the rest from reference TRBV18 and TRBJ2-5, the complete variable domain is NAGVMQNPRHLVRRRGQEARLRCSPMKGHSHVYWYRQLPEEGLKFMVYLQKENIIDESGMPKERFSAEFPKEGPSILRIQQVVRGDSAAYFCASSPPRGGETQYFGPGTRLLVL.

The V gene is TRBV5-5, the J gene TRBJ1-1, with 9 bases identical to TRBD1. The CDR3 extends over 15 amino acids. CDR1 and CDR2 (germline): SGHKS, YYEKEE (reference sequence). With 3 bases clipped from V and 10 bases from J, the junction kept 13 bases outside the gene matches. This CDR3 is CASSSAIMGQGPAFF. CDR3 nucleotide sequence: TGTGCCAGCAGCTCGGCCATTATGGGACAGGGCCCAGCTTTCTTT.

The J gene is TRBJ1-1, the V gene TRBV28; D is possibly TRBD1 (5 bases). Germline V gene sequence: CDR1 MDHEN, CDR2 SYDVKM. The CDR3 has 16 amino acids. The V end lost 6 bases, the J end lost 0 bases, and 17 bases lay between the germline ends. In DNA form, the CDR3 reads TGTGCCAGCAGGGGCGGGGCAAGCTCCATGAACACTGAAGCTTTCTTT. The encoded protein is CASRGGASSMNTEAFF.

The chain employs TRBV29-1 and TRBJ2-1; 8 bases map to TRBD2. The V gene end was trimmed by 1 base and the J gene end by 3 bases; junction bases not matched to a gene: 11. Germline lookup yields CDR1 SQVTM and CDR2 ANQGSEA. This CDR3 spans 17 amino acids. Written as DNA, the CDR3 is TGCAGCGTTGAAGCGCCAAAAAGGGGACTAGTCTACAATGAGCAGTTCTTC. Translation: CSVEAPKRGLVYNEQFF.

This clone was observed a single time. This CDR3 is also generated by other DNA sequences in the sample. This chain links TRBV5-6 with TRBJ1-1; 10 nucleotides agree with TRBD1. This CDR3 comprises 16 residues. Germline V gives CDR1 SGHDT, CDR2 YYEEEE. With 4 bases clipped from V and 1 base from J, the junction kept 7 bases outside the gene matches. The CDR3 nucleotides read TGTGCCAGCAGCCCAGACAGGGGGCGGAGGAACACTGAAGCTTTCTTT. It is translated as CASSPDRGRRNTEAFF.

This clone is a singleton in its sample. This chain links TRBV15 with TRBJ2-3; D remains ambiguous. Deletions cut 0 bases from V and 0 bases from J, with 7 bases between. Germline V gives CDR1 LNHNV, CDR2 YYDKDF (reference sequence). This CDR3 has 15 amino acids. CDR3 amino acids: CATSRDSTSTDTQYF. The CDR3 coding sequence is TGTGCCACCAGCAGAGATAGTACTAGCACAGATACGCAGTATTTT.

This sequence joins TRBV6-1 and TRBJ1-2; a possible D gene is TRBD1 (5 bases). The CDR3 spans 13 residues. In germline, CDR1 is MNHNS, CDR2 SASEGT. Deletions cut 1 base from V and 7 bases from J, with 10 bases between. DNA for the CDR3: TGTGCCAGCAGTGAAGGGTGGGGCGGTGGCTACACCTTC. Translated, it gives CASSEGWGGGYTF.

The chain carries TRBV28 and TRBJ2-7, with D perhaps TRBD2 (6 bases). The CDR3 sequence is 15 residues long. Trimming shortened V by 1 base and J by 4 bases, and 14 bases separated the two germline ends. Germline loops: CDR1 MDHEN, CDR2 SYDVKM. CDR3 sequence (DNA): TGTGCCAGCAGTTTATTACGGAGAAGCGGGTACGAGCAGTACTTC. Protein: CASSLLRRSGYEQYF.

In DNA form, the CDR3 reads TGTGCCAGCAGCTCATCCGGGGGCACCATATATTTT. Translated, it gives CASSSSGGTIYF. The gene calls are TRBV9 and TRBJ1-3; a possible D gene is TRBD1 (5 bases). Germline CDR1 SGDLS, CDR2 YYNGEE. The CDR3 runs to 12 residues. Trimming shortened V by 4 bases and J by 9 bases, and 11 bases separated the two germline ends.

The chain links TRBV28 to TRBJ2-1, with 9 bases matching TRBD1. This CDR3 has 16 residues. Germline values: CDR1 MDHEN, CDR2 SYDVKM. V gave up 4 bases and J gave up 0 bases; unmatched junction bases: 4. The CDR3: CASSSTGGSSYNEQFF. The CDR3 DNA follows: TGTGCCAGCAGTTCGACAGGGGGATCCTCCTACAATGAGCAGTTCTTC.

The chain combines TRBV10-3 with TRBJ1-5; tentatively, D is TRBD1 (5 bases). The CDR3 has 13 residues. Trimming shortened V by 6 bases and J by 2 bases, and 8 bases separated the two germline ends. The germline V gene encodes CDR1 ENHRY and CDR2 SYGVKD. CDR3 residues: CAIRGDGNQPQHF. The CDR3 coding sequence is TGTGCCATCAGAGGGGATGGCAATCAGCCCCAGCATTTT.

This chain joins TRBV6-1 and TRBJ1-2; D may be TRBD1 (6 bases). The V gene's germline CDR1 is MNHNS and CDR2 SASEGT. V shed 3 bases and J shed 4 bases, with 15 bases lying between them. The CDR3 extends over 15 amino acids. This chain's CDR3 is CASSDGQGRTYGYTF. The DNA of the CDR3 is TGTGCCAGCAGTGATGGGCAGGGGAGAACCTATGGCTACACCTTC.

J is TRBJ2-1 and V is TRBV27; D is unresolved. V was cut by 0 bases and J by 9 bases, with 9 bases left in between. The CDR3 contains 13 residues. The germline CDR1 and CDR2 sequences are MNHEY and SMNVEV (reference sequence). The CDR3 bases are TGTGCCAGCAGTTTATCCCCCCAGGTTGAGCAGTTCTTC. Protein product: CASSLSPQVEQFF.

The rearrangement uses TRBV7-9 and TRBJ2-7; TRBD2 matches 10 bases. The CDR3 is 15 residues long. Trimming took 5 bases from V and 2 from J; bases not matched to a gene: 6. The germline CDR1 and CDR2 sequences are SEHNR and FQNEAQ (reference sequence). CDR3 sequence (DNA): TGTGCCAGCAGCCCTCTAGCGGGAGTCCCCTACGAGCAGTACTTC. The encoded protein is CASSPLAGVPYEQYF.

The V call is TRBV28, the J call TRBJ2-3, with TRBD2 matching 8 bases. The ends lost 4 bases at V and 0 bases at J; junction bases unmatched: 6. The CDR3 length is 16 residues. Per the germline V gene, CDR1 is MDHEN and CDR2 is SYDVKM. CDR3 loop: CASSSLAGPSTDTQYF. CDR3 sequence (DNA): TGTGCCAGCAGTTCCTTAGCGGGGCCCAGCACAGATACGCAGTATTTT.

The rearrangement links TRBV5-1 to TRBJ2-2; D is possibly TRBD1 (5 bases). The CDR3 consists of 13 residues. The V and J ends lost 9 bases and 0 bases respectively, with 9 bases between them. In germline, CDR1 is SGHRS, CDR2 YFSETQ. CDR3 amino acids: CATRQTNTGELFF. The DNA for the CDR3 is TGCGCCACCAGACAGACGAACACCGGGGAGCTGTTTTTT.

This sequence joins TRBV6-1 and TRBJ1-2; 10 bases are a match to TRBD1. The CDR3 is 17 amino acids. V shed 2 bases and J 4 bases; nucleotides not matched to a gene: 10. Germline V gene lookup returns CDR1 MNHNS and CDR2 SASEGT. CDR3 region: CASSEQGTGVSPYGYTF. Written as DNA, the CDR3 is TGTGCCAGCAGTGAACAAGGGACAGGGGTGTCGCCCTATGGCTACACCTTC.

The CDR3, as DNA: TGTGCCTGGAATTATGGCCCGCCTTACACCTTC. Translating gives CAWNYGPPYTF. The rearrangement uses TRBV30 and TRBJ1-2; D remains ambiguous. Germline loops: CDR1 GTSNPN, CDR2 SVGIG (reference sequence). This CDR3 region has 11 residues. The V and J ends lost 4 bases and 11 bases respectively, with 14 bases between them. Based on the CDR3 plus reference TRBV30 and TRBJ1-2, the full variable domain is SQTIHQWPATLVQPVGSPLSLECTVEGTSNPNLYWYRQAAGRGLQLLFYSVGIGQISSEVPQNLSASRPQDRQFILSSKKLLLSDSGFYLCAWNYGPPYTFGSGTRLTVV.

The chain uses TRBV28 and TRBJ2-7, with 8 bases fitting TRBD1. Germline trimming cut 5 bases from V and 1 base from J; bases unmatched to any gene: 7. The CDR3 has 15 residues. The V gene's germline CDR1 is MDHEN and CDR2 SYDVKM. CDR3 nucleotide sequence: TGTGCCAGCAGTATAGTAGACAGGGGTTCCTACGAGCAGTACTTC. Its protein is CASSIVDRGSYEQYF.

The CDR3 sequence is CASSRQQGYSPLHF. The CDR3 DNA reads TGTGCCAGCAGCAGACAACAGGGTTACTCACCCCTCCACTTT. V usage is TRBV14 and J usage is TRBJ1-6, with D perhaps TRBD1 (6 bases). The germline V gene has CDR1 SGHDN and CDR2 FVKESK. The CDR3 loop spans 14 amino acids. V was trimmed by 5 bases and J by 10 bases, leaving 15 bases between them.

This chain links TRBV7-3 with TRBJ2-1; TRBD2 agrees at 8 bases. CDR1 is SGHTA, CDR2 FQGTGA, per germline. Unmatched junction bases numbered 6, after V lost 5 bases and J lost 3 bases. This CDR3 has 15 amino acids. The CDR3 protein is CASSRSSGDYNEQFF. CDR3 bases: TGTGCCAGCAGCCGGAGTAGCGGGGACTACAATGAGCAGTTCTTC. Together with reference TRBV7-3 and TRBJ2-1, the CDR3 gives the full variable domain: GAGVSQTPSNKVTEKGKYVELRCDPISGHTALYWYRQSLGQGPEFLIYFQGTGAADDSGLPNDRFFAVRPEGSVSTLKIQRTERGDSAVYLCASSRSSGDYNEQFFGPGTRLTVL.